The text below deals with one T cell receptor (beta chain). Enrolment of Seattle patients took place during active infection, and they were followed longitudinally. Sequencing used immunoSEQ multiplex PCR; TCRdb keeps in-frame clones, though not all of them. The sample carries 200,000 to 250,000 clones, nearly 95% recorded once. The sample originates from a study of blood T cell repertoires in COVID-19. On the study more broadly: PBMCs, B-cell-depleted T cells, or T cells were the source of the cDNA or gDNA that made up the material.

Trimming pared 4 bases from V and 9 bases from J, leaving 13 bases between. The CDR3 has 13 amino acids. Germline V CDR1 and CDR2: SGHAT, FQNNGV. The receptor's source is a man aged 25 to 40 with COVID-19, enrolled during active disease. V is TRBV11-2 and J is TRBJ1-3, with TRBD1 as a possible D gene (5 bases). The sample consisted of peripheral blood. The CDR3: CASSSITGSTIYF. DNA of the CDR3: TGTGCCAGCAGCTCAATCACAGGCAGCACCATATATTTT.